A single sample is the source of the 6 T cell receptor beta chains below, sequenced in a study of blood T cell repertoires in COVID-19. Libraries were prepared by immunoSEQ multiplex PCR; TCRdb keeps only in-frame clonotypes and omits some of them. The sample lists some 150,000 clones; about 88% were seen once. Sequencing input: peripheral blood. The origin of the receptors is a woman aged 70-85 years with acute or convalescent COVID-19.

V gene TRBV7-8 combines with J gene TRBJ1-1, with D possibly TRBD1 on 5 matching bases. Germline CDR1 reads SGHVS; CDR2 reads FQNEAQ. There are 13 residues in the CDR3. V lost 6 bases and J 3 bases, leaving 11 bases between the germline ends. CDR3 loop: CASSPQAYTEAFF. DNA for the CDR3: TGTGCCAGCAGTCCACAGGCCTACACTGAAGCTTTCTTT.

The chain joins TRBV5-8 to TRBJ1-5; D gene uncertain. V was clipped by 2 bases and J by 2 bases, with 8 bases between them. Looked up from germline, CDR1 is SGHTS and CDR2 is YDEGEE. This CDR3 region has 14 residues. CDR3 amino acids: CASSFGEGNQPQHF. CDR3 coding DNA: TGTGCCAGCAGCTTCGGGGAGGGCAATCAGCCCCAGCATTTT.

The chain combines TRBV5-1 with TRBJ2-5; 11 bases are shared with TRBD2. Losses at the gene ends were 3 bases for V and 5 bases for J; bases not matched to a gene: 9. CDR3 length equals 16 residues. The V gene's germline CDR1 is SGHRS and CDR2 YFSETQ. The DNA of the CDR3 is TGCGCCAGCAGCTCCTCCCTAGCGGGGGGCGGGGAGACCCAGTACTTC. This sequence encodes CASSSSLAGGGETQYF.

The rearrangement uses TRBV7-8 and TRBJ1-5; TRBD1 agrees at 7 bases. V shed 6 bases, J shed 5 bases, and the junction held 10 bases outside the gene matches. CDR1 is SGHVS and CDR2 is FQNEAQ in the germline V gene. The CDR3 totals 15 residues. Written as DNA, the CDR3 is TGTGCCAGCAGATTTACAGGGGACCCCCATCAGCCCCAGCATTTT. Residues: CASRFTGDPHQPQHF.

The rearrangement joins TRBV24-1 to TRBJ2-3; no definite D call. Germline CDR1 reads KGHDR; CDR2 reads SFDVKD. The CDR3 extends over 15 amino acids. V was shortened by 3 bases and J by 6 bases, with 15 bases between the two germline ends. DNA of the CDR3: TGTGCCACCAGTGATCCCACCCGGGTCCCGGATACGCAGTATTTT. This encodes CATSDPTRVPDTQYF.

The chain has TRBV18 and TRBJ1-3, with 7 bases matching TRBD1. Trimming removed 1 base from V and 2 bases from J; junction bases left unmatched: 5. The length of the CDR3 is 16 residues. The V gene's germline CDR1 is KGHSH and CDR2 LQKENI. The chain's CDR3 is CASSPLSGTAGNTIYF. In nucleotides, the CDR3 is TGTGCCAGCTCACCACTATCCGGGACAGCTGGAAACACCATATATTTT.